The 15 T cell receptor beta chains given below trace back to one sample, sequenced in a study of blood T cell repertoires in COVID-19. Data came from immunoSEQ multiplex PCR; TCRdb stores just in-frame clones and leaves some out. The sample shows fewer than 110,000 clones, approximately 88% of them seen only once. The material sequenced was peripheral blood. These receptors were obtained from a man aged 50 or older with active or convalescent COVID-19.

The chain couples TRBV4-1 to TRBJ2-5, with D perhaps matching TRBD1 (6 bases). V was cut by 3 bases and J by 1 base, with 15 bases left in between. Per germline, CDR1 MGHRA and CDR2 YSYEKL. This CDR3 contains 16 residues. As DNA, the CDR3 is TGCGCCAGCAGCCATCCACCGGGACATTCCCAAGAGACCCAGTACTTC. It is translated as CASSHPPGHSQETQYF.

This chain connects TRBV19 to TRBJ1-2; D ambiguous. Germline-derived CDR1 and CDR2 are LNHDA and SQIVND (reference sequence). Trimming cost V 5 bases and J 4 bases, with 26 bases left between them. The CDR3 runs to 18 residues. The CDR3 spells CASSALLFFKEITYGYTF. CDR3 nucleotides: TGTGCCAGTAGTGCACTATTATTTTTTAAGGAGATTACCTATGGCTACACCTTC.

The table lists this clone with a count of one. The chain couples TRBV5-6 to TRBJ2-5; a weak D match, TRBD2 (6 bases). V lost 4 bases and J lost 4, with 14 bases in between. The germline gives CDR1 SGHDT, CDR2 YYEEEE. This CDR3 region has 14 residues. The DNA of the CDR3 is TGTGCCAGCAGCCCAATCGGGGGAGGAGAGACCCAGTACTTC. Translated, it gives CASSPIGGGETQYF.

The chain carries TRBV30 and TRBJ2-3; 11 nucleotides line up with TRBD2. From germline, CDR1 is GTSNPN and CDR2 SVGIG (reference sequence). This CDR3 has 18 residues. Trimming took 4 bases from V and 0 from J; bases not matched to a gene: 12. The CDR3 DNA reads TGTGCCTGGACTGTAGCGGGAGGGACATGGCGAAGCACAGATACGCAGTATTTT. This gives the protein CAWTVAGGTWRSTDTQYF.

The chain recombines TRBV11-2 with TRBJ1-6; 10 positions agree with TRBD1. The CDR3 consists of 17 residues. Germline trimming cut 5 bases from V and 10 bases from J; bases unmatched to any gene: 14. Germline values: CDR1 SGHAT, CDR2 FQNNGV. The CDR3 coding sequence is TGTGCCAGCAGCCACTGGCGCGTGGGGACAGGGGAGTCACCCCTCCACTTT. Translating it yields CASSHWRVGTGESPLHF. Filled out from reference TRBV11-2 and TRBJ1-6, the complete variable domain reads EAGVAQSPRYKIIEKRQSVAFWCNPISGHATLYWYQQILGQGPKLLIQFQNNGVVDDSQLPKDRFSAERLKGVDSTLKIQPAKLEDSAVYLCASSHWRVGTGESPLHFGNGTRLTVT.

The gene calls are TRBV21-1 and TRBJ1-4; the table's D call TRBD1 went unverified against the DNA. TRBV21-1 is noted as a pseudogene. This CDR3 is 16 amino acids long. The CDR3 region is CASSNRLWDRDEKLFF. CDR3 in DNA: TGTGCCAGCAGCAACCGCTTGTGGGACAGGGATGAAAAACTGTTTTTT.

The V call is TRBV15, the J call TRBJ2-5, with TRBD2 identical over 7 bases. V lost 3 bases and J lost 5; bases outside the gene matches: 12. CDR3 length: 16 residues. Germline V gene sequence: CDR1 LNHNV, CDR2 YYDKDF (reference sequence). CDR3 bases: TGTGCCACCAGCAGGCCTGGGGGAGGGCACGCGGAGACCCAGTACTTC. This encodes CATSRPGGGHAETQYF.

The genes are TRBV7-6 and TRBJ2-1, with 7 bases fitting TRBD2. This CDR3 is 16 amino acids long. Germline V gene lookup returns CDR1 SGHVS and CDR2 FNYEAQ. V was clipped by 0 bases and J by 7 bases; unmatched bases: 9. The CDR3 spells CASSLARRESMNEQFF. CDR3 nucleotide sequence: TGTGCCAGCAGCTTAGCGAGGCGGGAGAGTATGAATGAGCAGTTCTTC. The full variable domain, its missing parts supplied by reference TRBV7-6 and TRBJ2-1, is GAGVSQSPRYKVTKRGQDVALRCDPISGHVSLYWYRQALGQGPEFLTYFNYEAQQDKSGLPNDRFSAERPEGSISTLTIQRTEQRDSAMYRCASSLARRESMNEQFFGPGTRLTVL.

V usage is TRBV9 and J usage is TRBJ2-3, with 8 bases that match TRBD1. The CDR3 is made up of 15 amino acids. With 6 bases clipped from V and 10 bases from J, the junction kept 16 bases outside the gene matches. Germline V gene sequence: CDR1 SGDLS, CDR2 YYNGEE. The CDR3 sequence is CASNPTGTGLDSQYF. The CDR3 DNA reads TGTGCCAGCAACCCAACCGGGACAGGCCTGGATTCGCAGTATTTT.

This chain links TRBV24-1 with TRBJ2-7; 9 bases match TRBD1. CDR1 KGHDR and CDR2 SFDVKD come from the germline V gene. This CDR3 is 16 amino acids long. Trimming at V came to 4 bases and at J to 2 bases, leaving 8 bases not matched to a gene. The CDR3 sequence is CATSDPGTGNPYEQYF. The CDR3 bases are TGTGCCACCAGTGACCCCGGGACAGGGAATCCCTACGAGCAGTACTTC.

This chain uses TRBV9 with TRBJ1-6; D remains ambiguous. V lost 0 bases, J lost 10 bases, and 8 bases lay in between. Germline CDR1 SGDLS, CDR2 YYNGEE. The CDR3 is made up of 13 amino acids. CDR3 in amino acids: CASSVVEESPLHF. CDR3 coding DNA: TGTGCCAGCAGCGTAGTGGAGGAATCACCCCTCCACTTT.

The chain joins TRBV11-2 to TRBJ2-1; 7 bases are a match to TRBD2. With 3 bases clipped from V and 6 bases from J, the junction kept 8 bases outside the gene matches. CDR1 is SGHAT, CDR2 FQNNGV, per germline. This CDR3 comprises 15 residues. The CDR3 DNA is TGTGCCAGCAGCTTCGGCGGGAGCTTGCCCAATGAGCAGTTCTTC. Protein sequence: CASSFGGSLPNEQFF.

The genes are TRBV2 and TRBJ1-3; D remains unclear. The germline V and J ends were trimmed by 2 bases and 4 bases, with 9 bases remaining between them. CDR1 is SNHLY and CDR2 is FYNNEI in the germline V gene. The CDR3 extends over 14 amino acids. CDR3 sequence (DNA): TGTGCCAGCAGTGAACAGCTAGTGGGAAACACCATATATTTT. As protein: CASSEQLVGNTIYF.

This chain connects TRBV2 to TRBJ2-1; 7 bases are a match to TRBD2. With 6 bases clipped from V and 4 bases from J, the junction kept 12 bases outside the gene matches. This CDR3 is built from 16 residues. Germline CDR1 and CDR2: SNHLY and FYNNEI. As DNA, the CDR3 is TGTGCCAGCAGGGGAGGGAGAGGGTCCCGATACAATGAGCAGTTCTTC. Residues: CASRGGRGSRYNEQFF.

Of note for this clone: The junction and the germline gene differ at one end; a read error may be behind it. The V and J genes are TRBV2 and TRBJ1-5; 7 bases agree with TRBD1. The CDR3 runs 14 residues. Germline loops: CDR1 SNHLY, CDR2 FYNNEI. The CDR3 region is CASSEGGPNQPQHF. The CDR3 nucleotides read TGTGCCAGCAGCGAAGGGGGCCCAAATCAGCCCCAGCATTTT.